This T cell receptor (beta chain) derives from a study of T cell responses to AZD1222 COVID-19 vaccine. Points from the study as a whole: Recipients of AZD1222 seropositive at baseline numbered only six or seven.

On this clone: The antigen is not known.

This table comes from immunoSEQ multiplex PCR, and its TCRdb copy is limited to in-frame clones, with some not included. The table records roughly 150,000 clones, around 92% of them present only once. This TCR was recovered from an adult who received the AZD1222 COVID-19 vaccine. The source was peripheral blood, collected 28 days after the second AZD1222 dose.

The CDR3 spells CSVESGVGSPLHF. DNA for the CDR3: TGCAGCGTTGAATCTGGGGTGGGTTCACCCCTCCACTTT. J is TRBJ1-6 and V is TRBV29-1; D gene unclear. In germline, CDR1 is SQVTM, CDR2 ANQGSEA. The CDR3 has 13 amino acids. V lost 2 bases to trimming and J lost 9 bases, with 11 bases between them.